This entry describes one T cell receptor beta chain. Its specificity is not known. The germline V gene encodes CDR1 MNHEY and CDR2 SMNVEV (reference sequence). CDR3 size: 15 residues. Losses at the gene ends were 3 bases for V and 7 bases for J; bases not matched to a gene: 7. This sample is drawn from a study of identifying expanded T cells in peripheral blood. Study-wide points: Differentially abundant clones: roughly 1.2 between replicates, roughly 16 at two to three weeks, roughly 18 at four. Variance in clone template counts between roughly two-week samples significantly increased with total template count across all healthy donors.

The assay was immunoSEQ multiplex PCR, and TCRdb's table has in-frame clones only and misses some. The sample shows about 74,000 clones, about four fifths of them seen only once. The V gene is TRBV27, the J gene TRBJ2-2; TRBD1 matches 8 bases. This clonotype was obtained from a person between 18 and 75 years old in good health. The sequenced material came from blood. CDR3: CASSFRQGSVGELFF. CDR3 DNA sequence: TGTGCCAGCAGTTTCCGACAGGGGTCGGTCGGGGAGCTGTTTTTT.